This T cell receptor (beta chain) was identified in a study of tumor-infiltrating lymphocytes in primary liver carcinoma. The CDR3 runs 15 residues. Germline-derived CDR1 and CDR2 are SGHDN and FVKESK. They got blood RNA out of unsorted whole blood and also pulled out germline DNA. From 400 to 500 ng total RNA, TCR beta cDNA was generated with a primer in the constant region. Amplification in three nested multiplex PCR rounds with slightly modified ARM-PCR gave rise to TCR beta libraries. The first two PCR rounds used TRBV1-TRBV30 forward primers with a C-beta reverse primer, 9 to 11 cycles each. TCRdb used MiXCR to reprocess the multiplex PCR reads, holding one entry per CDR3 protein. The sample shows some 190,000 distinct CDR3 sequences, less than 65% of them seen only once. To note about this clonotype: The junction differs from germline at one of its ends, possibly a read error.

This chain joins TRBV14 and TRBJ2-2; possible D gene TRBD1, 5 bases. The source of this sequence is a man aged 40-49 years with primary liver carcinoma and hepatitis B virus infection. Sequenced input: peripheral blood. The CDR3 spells CASGQVWGNTGELFF. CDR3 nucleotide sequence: TGTGCCAGCGGCCAAGTCTGGGGCAACACCGGGGAGCTGTTTTTT.